This TCR beta chain emerged from a study of OX40 agonist ivuxolimab in advanced cancers. Study-wide points: Average numbers of expanded clones were greater in CD8+ T cells than in CD4+.

TCRdb's copy holds only in-frame clones and misses some; the assay was immunoSEQ multiplex PCR. The data show fewer than 65,000 clones, with 88% seen just once and 6.9% held by the top ten. As for this clone: Antigen unknown.

There are 14 residues in the CDR3. Germline V gene data show CDR1 as LNHDA and CDR2 as SQIVND (reference sequence). Trimming shortened V by 5 bases and J by 3 bases, and 13 bases separated the two germline ends. The rearrangement links TRBV19 to TRBJ1-2; D ambiguous. The TCR originated in an adult with an advanced solid tumor such as melanoma, head and neck, liver or kidney cancer. The sequences come from CD4+ or CD8+ T cells sorted from blood, collected in a trial of the OX40 agonist ivuxolimab. CDR3 sequence reads: CASSRLSVDYGYTF. CDR3 nucleotides: TGTGCCAGTAGTCGGCTCTCGGTGGACTATGGCTACACCTTC.